Shown below are 10 T cell receptor beta chains from a single sample sequenced in a study of blood T cell repertoires in COVID-19 (dated by TCRdb to about 2020). The method behind the library was the immunoSEQ multiplex PCR assay. TCRdb's version of the immuneACCESS table is confined to in-frame rearrangements and falls short of the full clone set. An unresolved V gene accounts for under half of the shortfall where checked; the remainder is of unknown origin. In this sample the table shows over 35,000 clones, approximately 91% of which occur a single time. The ten largest clones take up approximately 2.4% of the sample. Source material: peripheral blood. The receptors come from a human donor in a cohort sampled during active COVID-19.

The chain links TRBV5-1 to TRBJ2-7; 15 bases match TRBD2. Germline CDR1 SGHRS, CDR2 YFSETQ. This CDR3 comprises 16 residues. J was trimmed by 4 bases and V by 5 bases; bases with no gene match: 7. The CDR3 sequence: CASRGLAGGLIYEQYF. The CDR3 bases are TGCGCCAGCAGAGGACTAGCGGGGGGGCTCATTTACGAGCAGTACTTC.

This clone was picked up one time. The V and J genes are TRBV4-2 and TRBJ2-5, with 9 positions matching TRBD2. V gave up 3 bases and J gave up 3 bases; unmatched junction bases: 5. This CDR3 is 15 amino acids long. The germline V gene has CDR1 LGHNA and CDR2 YNFKEQ. The CDR3 DNA reads TGTGCCAGCAGCCAGGGGGGACTAGCAGAAGAGACCCAGTACTTC. Encoded protein: CASSQGGLAEETQYF.

Written as DNA, the CDR3 is TGTGCCAGTAGTCCTAGACTGTCGGCGGCTGGCACTGAAGCTTTCTTT. It translates to CASSPRLSAAGTEAFF. The rearrangement links TRBV19 to TRBJ1-1; D gene unclear. Germline-derived CDR1 and CDR2 are LNHDA and SQIVND (reference sequence). The CDR3 has 16 amino acids. V was clipped by 5 bases and J by 4 bases, with 20 bases between them.

This clone has more than one count but fewer than ten. The chain uses TRBV6-5 and TRBJ1-2; D remains ambiguous. Germline V gene sequence: CDR1 MNHEY, CDR2 SVGAGI. V lost 7 bases, J lost 3 bases, and 15 bases lay in between. The CDR3 length is 14 residues. CDR3 bases: TGTGCCAGCACCGAAAGGCACAGTTACTATGGCTACACCTTC. Residues: CASTERHSYYGYTF.

CDR3 protein: CASRFDRGFSYEQYF. The CDR3 coding sequence is TGTGCCAGCAGATTCGACAGGGGGTTCTCCTACGAGCAGTACTTC. V gene TRBV7-8 combines with J gene TRBJ2-7; the match to TRBD1 covers 9 bases. CDR3 length: 15 residues. Germline CDR1 is SGHVS and CDR2 is FQNEAQ. Germline trimming cut 6 bases from V and 0 bases from J; bases unmatched to any gene: 6. Using reference TRBV7-8 and TRBJ2-7 for the parts outside the CDR3, the full variable domain is GAGVSQSPRYKVAKRGQDVALRCDPISGHVSLFWYQQALGQGPEFLTYFQNEAQLDKSGLPSDRFFAERPEGSVSTLKIQRTQQEDSAVYLCASRFDRGFSYEQYFGPGTRLTVT.

This clone was seen only once. This rearrangement joins TRBV19 to TRBJ2-3; no definite D call. The germline gives CDR1 LNHDA, CDR2 SQIVND (reference sequence). The length of the CDR3 is 14 residues. Trimming cost V 7 bases and J 0 bases, with 11 bases left between them. The CDR3 is CASNNAYSTDTQYF. The CDR3 DNA reads as TGTGCCAGTAATAATGCCTATAGCACAGATACGCAGTATTTT.

The J gene is TRBJ1-6, the V gene TRBV19; TRBD1 matches at 8 bases. V was clipped by 1 base and J by 8 bases; unmatched bases: 4. The germline gives CDR1 LNHDA, CDR2 SQIVND (reference sequence). The CDR3 consists of 15 residues. CDR3 nucleotide sequence: TGTGCCAGTAGTATAGGGGACAGGCTGCATTCACCCCTCCACTTT. Encoded protein: CASSIGDRLHSPLHF.

J is TRBJ2-7 and V is TRBV6-4, with 9 bases aligning to TRBD2. This CDR3 is 13 amino acids long. The ends lost 4 bases at V and 5 bases at J; junction bases unmatched: 3. Germline V CDR1 and CDR2: MRHNA, SNTAGT. As DNA, the CDR3 is TGTGCCAGCAGTGTAAGCGGGGGGAACGAGCAGTACTTC. Protein sequence: CASSVSGGNEQYF.

V gene TRBV6-5 combines with J gene TRBJ2-4, with D perhaps TRBD2 (5 bases). The CDR3 sequence is 11 residues long. Trimming cost V 7 bases and J 10 bases, with 11 bases left between them. Looked up from germline, CDR1 is MNHEY and CDR2 is SVGAGI. CDR3 region: CASTDGDIQYF. DNA of the CDR3: TGTGCCAGCACCGACGGGGATATTCAGTACTTC.

The chain employs TRBV5-6 and TRBJ1-3; D unresolved. Germline V CDR1 and CDR2: SGHDT, YYEEEE. Trimming shortened V by 7 bases and J by 1 base, and 6 bases separated the two germline ends. The CDR3 has 12 amino acids. DNA of the CDR3: TGTGCCAGCTCCAGGTCTGGAAACACCATATATTTT. Its protein is CASSRSGNTIYF.